Below are 24 T cell receptor beta chains sequenced from a single sample in a study of identical twins' blood T cells. TCRdb re-called the 5' RACE reads with MiXCR, one entry per CDR3 protein. The sample contains 400,000 or so distinct CDR3 sequences, roughly 31% of which appear only once. Sequenced material: PBMCs. These receptors were taken from a woman between 18 and 49 years old in good health.

In this sample, this clonotype turned up a few times. The rearrangement uses TRBV21-1 and TRBJ1-6; the DNA was not compared with TRBD1, the D call given in the table. TRBV21-1 is assigned pseudogene status. The CDR3 is made up of 15 amino acids. CDR3 amino acids: CASSKETGGNSPLHF. DNA of the CDR3: TGTGCCAGCAGCAAAGAGACAGGGGGCAATTCACCCCTCCACTTT.

This clonotype was counted between two and nine times. The J gene is TRBJ2-5, the V gene TRBV20-1; 7 bases match TRBD2. CDR3 length: 14 residues. Looked up from germline, CDR1 is DFQATT and CDR2 is SNEGSKA (reference sequence). V was clipped by 5 bases and J by 2 bases; unmatched bases: 8. The CDR3 DNA reads TGCAGTGCTCAGCGGGGTTGGTATCAAGAGACCCAGTACTTC. This codes for CSAQRGWYQETQYF.

The chain recombines TRBV24-1 with TRBJ2-1; no definite D call. Per germline, CDR1 KGHDR and CDR2 SFDVKD. V dropped 3 bases and J dropped 5 bases, with 13 bases sitting between them. The CDR3 has 15 residues. CDR3: CATSDAGSNHNEQFF. CDR3 bases: TGTGCCACCAGTGATGCTGGTTCCAACCACAATGAGCAGTTCTTC.

The gene calls are TRBV3-1 and TRBJ2-7; the D gene is possibly TRBD1 (6 bases). In germline, CDR1 is LGHDT, CDR2 YNNKEL (reference sequence). This CDR3 has 18 residues. V was shortened by 1 base and J by 2 bases, with 21 bases between the two germline ends. CDR3 residues: CASSQAPEGDQLTYEQYF. CDR3 DNA sequence: TGTGCCAGCAGCCAAGCGCCCGAGGGGGACCAGCTGACCTACGAGCAGTACTTC.

J is TRBJ2-1 and V is TRBV11-3; D perhaps matches TRBD2 (6 bases). The length of the CDR3 is 15 residues. Trimming removed 4 bases at V and 7 bases at J, with 17 bases between. From germline, CDR1 is SGHNT and CDR2 YENEEA. The CDR3 spells CASSSRLGGQNEQFF. The CDR3 DNA is TGTGCCAGCAGCTCCCGACTAGGAGGGCAGAATGAGCAGTTCTTC.

This clonotype was seen many times. The chain is built from TRBV20-1 and TRBJ1-5; D not resolved. Trimming pared 0 bases from V and 6 bases from J, leaving 15 bases between. CDR1 is DFQATT and CDR2 is SNEGSKA in the germline V gene (reference sequence). The CDR3 has 15 amino acids. The CDR3 reads CSARDGSRGRQPQHF. CDR3 nucleotides: TGCAGTGCTAGAGATGGATCCAGAGGTCGTCAGCCCCAGCATTTT.

This chain links TRBV5-1 with TRBJ1-4; possibly TRBD1 for D (5 bases). CDR1 SGHRS and CDR2 YFSETQ come from the germline V gene. V lost 0 bases to trimming and J lost 7 bases, with 10 bases between them. This CDR3 spans 14 amino acids. The CDR3 DNA reads as TGCGCCAGCAGCTTGGGACCCGGGGCTGAAAAACTGTTTTTT. It codes for CASSLGPGAEKLFF.

On this clonotype: One end of the junction is discordant with germline, which a read error may explain. The chain is built from TRBV12-3 or TRBV12-4 and TRBJ1-4; perhaps TRBD1 as D (5 bases). This CDR3 contains 13 residues. The CDR3 spells CTSNKPQGEKLFF. CDR3 sequence (DNA): TGTACCAGCAACAAACCTCAGGGTGAAAAACTGTTTTTT.

J is TRBJ1-5 and V is TRBV19, with a possible D match to TRBD1 (6 bases). Deletions cut 3 bases from V and 5 bases from J, with 17 bases between. Germline V gene data show CDR1 as LNHDA and CDR2 as SQIVND (reference sequence). The CDR3 is 16 residues long. For the CDR3, the DNA is TGTGCCAGTAGTATCCCGACAGGAGGGCCCCATCAGCCCCAGCATTTT. This translates into CASSIPTGGPHQPQHF.

This clonotype was picked up many times. V gene TRBV29-1 combines with J gene TRBJ2-1; unclear D gene. Germline CDR1 reads SQVTM; CDR2 reads ANQGSEA. V shed 4 bases and J shed 15 bases, with 16 bases lying between them. The CDR3 is 11 residues long. The CDR3 sequence: CSVVVGLTWFF. CDR3 DNA sequence: TGCAGCGTTGTTGTCGGGTTAACGTGGTTCTTC.

This clonotype was found a few times. V and J are TRBV29-1 and TRBJ2-1; TRBD2 agrees at 7 bases. Per the germline V gene, CDR1 is SQVTM and CDR2 is ANQGSEA. There are 18 residues in the CDR3. With 1 base clipped from V and 7 bases from J, the junction kept 19 bases outside the gene matches. The chain's CDR3 is CSVEALLRSGGGRNEQFF. As DNA, the CDR3 is TGCAGCGTTGAAGCCCTCCTCCGTTCTGGGGGAGGGCGGAATGAGCAGTTCTTC.

The V and J genes are TRBV12-3 or TRBV12-4 and TRBJ1-1, with D unresolved. The CDR3 consists of 13 residues. V lost 7 bases to trimming and J lost 0 bases, with 9 bases between them. The CDR3 coding sequence is TGTGCCAGCACCCTCCAGGTGAACACTGAAGCTTTCTTT. As protein: CASTLQVNTEAFF.

Many counts were recorded for this clonotype. Here the CDR3 DNA reads TGCGCCAGCACCCTTTCGGCGGATAGCAATGAGCAGTTCTTC. Residues: CASTLSADSNEQFF. V gene TRBV5-1 combines with J gene TRBJ2-1; D remains unclear. With 6 bases removed from V and 6 bases from J, the gap between germline ends came to 16 bases. Germline lookup yields CDR1 SGHRS and CDR2 YFSETQ. The CDR3 is 14 amino acids.

This clonotype showed up many times. The chain employs TRBV6-5 and TRBJ2-5, with D unclear. Germline V gives CDR1 MNHEY, CDR2 SVGAGI. V was pared by 0 bases and J by 5 bases, with 13 bases between. CDR3 size: 15 residues. CDR3 sequence reads: CASSYSTGWLETQYF. The CDR3 nucleotides read TGTGCCAGCAGTTACTCGACCGGGTGGTTGGAGACCCAGTACTTC.

This clonotype appeared a few times. This chain connects TRBV20-1 to TRBJ1-1; D not certain. V gave up 2 bases and J gave up 1 base, with 14 bases separating them. Germline V gives CDR1 DFQATT, CDR2 SNEGSKA (reference sequence). The CDR3 is 15 amino acids. DNA for the CDR3: TGCAGTGCTAGACCTCCCGCGGCCTCGAACACTGAAGCTTTCTTT. This translates into CSARPPAASNTEAFF.

This clonotype was seen ten or more times. The CDR3 sequence: CASSFRRTGDDNEQFF. The CDR3 bases are TGTGCCAGCAGTTTCCGACGGACAGGGGACGACAATGAGCAGTTCTTC. The V and J genes are TRBV6-6 and TRBJ2-1, with TRBD1 matching over 9 bases. The CDR3 has 16 residues. V lost 4 bases and J lost 5; bases outside the gene matches: 9. Germline lookup yields CDR1 MNHNY and CDR2 SVGAGI (reference sequence).

V gene TRBV10-2 combines with J gene TRBJ1-2; possible D gene TRBD1, 5 bases. Germline loops: CDR1 WSHSY, CDR2 SAAADI. The CDR3 consists of 13 residues. Deletions cut 6 bases from V and 3 bases from J, with 11 bases between. The CDR3 reads CASRRDRYYGYTF. In nucleotides, the CDR3 is TGCGCCAGCAGGAGGGACCGGTACTATGGCTACACCTTC.

V gene TRBV7-9 combines with J gene TRBJ1-3; no clear D. Per the germline V gene, CDR1 is SEHNR and CDR2 is FQNEAQ (reference sequence). The CDR3 covers 15 residues. Between the trimmed V and J ends, which lost 10 bases and 0 bases, there was a span of 16 bases. The CDR3 reads CAMAPLTVSGNTIYF. In nucleotides, the CDR3 is TGTGCCATGGCCCCCCTAACAGTCTCTGGAAACACCATATATTTT.

This clonotype was seen more than once but under ten times. The chain combines TRBV10-3 with TRBJ2-3; 8 positions match TRBD2. In germline, CDR1 is ENHRY, CDR2 SYGVKD. This CDR3 has 14 amino acids. V trimming: 0 bases; J trimming: 5 bases; junction bases outside the gene matches: 1. This chain's CDR3 is CAISESGRGDTQYF. The CDR3 bases are TGTGCCATCAGTGAGTCCGGGAGGGGAGATACGCAGTATTTT.

This clonotype came up many times. The CDR3, as DNA: TGTGCCAGCAGCTCCGCCCTCGGTCCTACTGAAGCTTTCTTT. It specifies CASSSALGPTEAFF. The rearrangement uses TRBV5-6 and TRBJ1-1; D ambiguous. The germline CDR1 and CDR2 sequences are SGHDT and YYEEEE. CDR3 length: 14 amino acids. V was clipped by 3 bases and J by 5 bases, with 14 bases between them.

This clonotype was counted ten times or more. This sequence joins TRBV7-9 and TRBJ2-2; no clear D. V was cut by 3 bases and J by 9 bases, with 2 bases left in between. This CDR3 has 10 residues. CDR1 and CDR2 from the germline V gene are SEHNR and FQNEAQ (reference sequence). The DNA for the CDR3 is TGTGCCAGCAGCTTCAGGGAGCTGTTTTTT. Protein: CASSFRELFF.

The chain is built from TRBV19 and TRBJ1-5; D is uncertain. CDR3 length equals 16 residues. Germline-derived CDR1 and CDR2 are LNHDA and SQIVND (reference sequence). Trimming cost V 7 bases and J 7 bases, with 23 bases left between them. The CDR3 region is CASKPQNSLSDQPQHF. The DNA of the CDR3 is TGTGCCAGTAAACCGCAAAACAGTTTGTCGGACCAGCCCCAGCATTTT.

About this clonotype: A much larger clone lies a single base off, so this may be a read error. The chain links TRBV29-1 to TRBJ1-1, with D possibly matching TRBD1 (5 bases). V shed 4 bases and J shed 6 bases, with 9 bases lying between them. Per the germline V gene, CDR1 is SQVTM and CDR2 is ANQGSEA. The CDR3 sequence is 11 residues long. CDR3 loop: CSVGRDAEAFF. For the CDR3, the DNA is TGCAGCGTTGGTCGGGACGCTGAAGCTTTCTTT.

The gene calls are TRBV20-1 and TRBJ2-1, with a tentative D call TRBD2 (5 bases). V gave up 6 bases and J gave up 12 bases, with 15 bases separating them. The CDR3 runs 11 residues. Germline CDR1 and CDR2: DFQATT and SNEGSKA (reference sequence). The CDR3, as DNA: TGCAGTGCACCAAGCGGAAGAGGGCAGTTCTTC. Amino acids: CSAPSGRGQFF.